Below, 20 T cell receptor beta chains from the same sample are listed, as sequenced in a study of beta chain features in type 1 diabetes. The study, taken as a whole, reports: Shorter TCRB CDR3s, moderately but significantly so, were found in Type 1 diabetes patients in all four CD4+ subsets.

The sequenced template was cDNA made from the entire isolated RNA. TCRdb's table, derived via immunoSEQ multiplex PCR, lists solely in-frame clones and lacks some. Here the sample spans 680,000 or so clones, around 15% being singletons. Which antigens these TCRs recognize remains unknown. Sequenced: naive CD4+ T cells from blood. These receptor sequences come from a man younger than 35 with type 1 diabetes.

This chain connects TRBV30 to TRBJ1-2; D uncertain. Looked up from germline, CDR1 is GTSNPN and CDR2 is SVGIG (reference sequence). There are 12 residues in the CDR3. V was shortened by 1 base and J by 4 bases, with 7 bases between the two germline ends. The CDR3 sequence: CAWSAGFYGYTF. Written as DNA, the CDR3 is TGTGCCTGGAGTGCGGGGTTCTATGGCTACACCTTC.

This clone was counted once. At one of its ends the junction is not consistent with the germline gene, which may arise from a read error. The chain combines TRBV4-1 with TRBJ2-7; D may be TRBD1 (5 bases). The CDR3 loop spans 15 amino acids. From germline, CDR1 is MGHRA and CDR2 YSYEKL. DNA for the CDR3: TGTGCCAGCAGCCAAGAGGACACTCCCCCCAGGGAGCAGTACTTC. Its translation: CASSQEDTPPREQYF.

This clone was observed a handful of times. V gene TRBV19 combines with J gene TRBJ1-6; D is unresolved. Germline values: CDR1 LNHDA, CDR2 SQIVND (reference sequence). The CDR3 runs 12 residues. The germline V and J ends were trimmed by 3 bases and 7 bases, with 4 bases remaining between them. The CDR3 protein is CASSIENSPLHF. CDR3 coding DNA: TGTGCCAGTAGTATTGAAAATTCACCCCTCCACTTT.

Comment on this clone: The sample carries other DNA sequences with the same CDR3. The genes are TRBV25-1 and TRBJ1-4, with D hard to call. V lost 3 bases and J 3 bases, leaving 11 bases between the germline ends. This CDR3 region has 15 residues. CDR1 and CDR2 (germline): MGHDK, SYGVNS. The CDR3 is CASSDPGLANEKLFF. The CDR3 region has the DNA TGTGCCAGCAGTGATCCGGGGTTGGCTAATGAAAAACTGTTTTTT.

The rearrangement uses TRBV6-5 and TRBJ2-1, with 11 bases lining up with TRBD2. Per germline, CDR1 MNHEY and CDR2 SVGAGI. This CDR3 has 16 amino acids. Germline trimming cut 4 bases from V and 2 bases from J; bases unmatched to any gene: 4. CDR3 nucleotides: TGTGCCAGCAGTTCTTTGGGACTAGCGGCCTACAATGAGCAGTTCTTC. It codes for CASSSLGLAAYNEQFF.

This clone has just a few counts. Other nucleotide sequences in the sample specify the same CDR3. DNA of the CDR3: TGTGCCTGGAGTAGACAGTACAATGAGCAGTTCTTC. This codes for CAWSRQYNEQFF. The chain couples TRBV30 to TRBJ2-1; a possible D gene is TRBD1 (5 bases). The V end lost 2 bases, the J end lost 4 bases, and 6 bases lay between the germline ends. This CDR3 has 12 residues. CDR1 is GTSNPN and CDR2 is SVGIG in the germline V gene (reference sequence). The complete variable domain, with remaining parts taken from reference TRBV30 and TRBJ2-1, reads SQTIHQWPATLVQPVGSPLSLECTVEGTSNPNLYWYRQAAGRGLQLLFYSVGIGQISSEVPQNLSASRPQDRQFILSSKKLLLSDSGFYLCAWSRQYNEQFFGPGTRLTVL.

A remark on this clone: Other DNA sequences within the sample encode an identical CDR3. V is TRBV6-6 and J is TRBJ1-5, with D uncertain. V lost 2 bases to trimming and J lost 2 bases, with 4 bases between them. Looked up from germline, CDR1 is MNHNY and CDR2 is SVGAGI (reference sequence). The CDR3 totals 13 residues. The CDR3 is CASSYDGNQPQHF. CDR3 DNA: TGTGCCAGCAGTTACGATGGCAATCAGCCCCAGCATTTT.

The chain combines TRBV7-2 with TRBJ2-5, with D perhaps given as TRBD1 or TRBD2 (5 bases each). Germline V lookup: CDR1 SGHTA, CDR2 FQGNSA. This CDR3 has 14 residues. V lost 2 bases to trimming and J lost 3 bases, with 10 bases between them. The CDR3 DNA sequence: TGTGCCAGCAGCTTATCTGGGGGAGAAGAGACCCAGTACTTC. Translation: CASSLSGGEETQYF.

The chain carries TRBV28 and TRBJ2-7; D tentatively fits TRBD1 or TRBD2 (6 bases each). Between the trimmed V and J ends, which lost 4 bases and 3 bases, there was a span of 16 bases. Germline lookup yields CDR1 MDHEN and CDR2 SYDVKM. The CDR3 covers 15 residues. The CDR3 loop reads CASSSSTGLLYEQYF. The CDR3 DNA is TGTGCCAGCAGTTCCTCGACAGGACTACTCTACGAGCAGTACTTC.

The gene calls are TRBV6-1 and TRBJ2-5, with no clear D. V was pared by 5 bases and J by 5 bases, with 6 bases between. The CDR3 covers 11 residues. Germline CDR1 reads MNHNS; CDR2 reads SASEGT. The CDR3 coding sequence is TGTGCCAGCAGTTACCCGGAGACCCAGTACTTC. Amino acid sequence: CASSYPETQYF.

The CDR3 sequence: CATLQGVGQPQHF. For the CDR3, the DNA is TGTGCCACGCTACAGGGCGTTGGGCAGCCCCAGCATTTT. The chain carries TRBV10-3 and TRBJ1-5; perhaps TRBD1 as D (6 bases). This CDR3 contains 13 residues. Germline V gives CDR1 ENHRY, CDR2 SYGVKD. V lost 10 bases and J lost 7, with 17 bases in between.

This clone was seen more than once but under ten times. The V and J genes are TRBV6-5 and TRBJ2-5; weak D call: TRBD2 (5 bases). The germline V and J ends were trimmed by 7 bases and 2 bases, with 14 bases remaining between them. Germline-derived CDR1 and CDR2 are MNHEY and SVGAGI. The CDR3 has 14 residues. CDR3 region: CASTNRGTQETQYF. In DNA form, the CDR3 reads TGTGCCAGCACTAACCGGGGTACTCAAGAGACCCAGTACTTC.

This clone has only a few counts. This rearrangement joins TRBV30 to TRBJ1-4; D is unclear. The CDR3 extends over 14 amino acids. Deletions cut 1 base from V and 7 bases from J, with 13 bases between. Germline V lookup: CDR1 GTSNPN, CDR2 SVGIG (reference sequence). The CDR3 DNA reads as TGTGCCTGGAGTGACACCCCGCTGGGTGAAAAACTGTTTTTT. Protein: CAWSDTPLGEKLFF.

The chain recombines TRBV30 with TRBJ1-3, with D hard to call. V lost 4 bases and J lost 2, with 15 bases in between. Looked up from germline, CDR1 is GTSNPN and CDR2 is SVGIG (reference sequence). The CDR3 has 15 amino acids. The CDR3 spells CAWTRGGETGNTIYF. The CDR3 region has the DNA TGTGCCTGGACCCGAGGCGGGGAGACTGGAAACACCATATATTTT.

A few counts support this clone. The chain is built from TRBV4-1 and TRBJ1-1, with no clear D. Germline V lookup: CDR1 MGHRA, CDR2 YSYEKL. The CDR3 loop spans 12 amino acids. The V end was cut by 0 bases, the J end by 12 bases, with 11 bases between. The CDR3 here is CASSQELGVTFF. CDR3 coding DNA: TGCGCCAGCAGCCAAGAGCTGGGTGTAACTTTCTTT.

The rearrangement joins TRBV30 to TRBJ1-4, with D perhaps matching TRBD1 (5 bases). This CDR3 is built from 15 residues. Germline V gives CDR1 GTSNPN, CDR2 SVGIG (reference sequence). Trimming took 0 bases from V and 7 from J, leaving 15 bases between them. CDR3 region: CAWSVSTVGGEKLFF. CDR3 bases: TGTGCCTGGAGTGTATCGACAGTAGGTGGTGAAAAACTGTTTTTT. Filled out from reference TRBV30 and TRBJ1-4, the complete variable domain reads SQTIHQWPATLVQPVGSPLSLECTVEGTSNPNLYWYRQAAGRGLQLLFYSVGIGQISSEVPQNLSASRPQDRQFILSSKKLLLSDSGFYLCAWSVSTVGGEKLFFGSGTQLSVL.

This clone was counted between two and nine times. The CDR3 DNA follows: TGTGCCTGGACGGGGTACCACGAGCAGTACTTC. Translated: CAWTGYHEQYF. This chain joins TRBV30 and TRBJ2-7, with D maybe TRBD2 (5 bases). The CDR3 sequence is 11 residues long. Germline-derived CDR1 and CDR2 are GTSNPN and SVGIG (reference sequence). V lost 4 bases, J lost 5 bases, and 9 bases lay in between.

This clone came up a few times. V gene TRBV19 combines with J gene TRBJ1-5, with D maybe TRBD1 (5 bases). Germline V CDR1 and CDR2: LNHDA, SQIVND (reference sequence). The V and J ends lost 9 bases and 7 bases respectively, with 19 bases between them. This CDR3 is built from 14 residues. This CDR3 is CASQPGPWYQPQHF. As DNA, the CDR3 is TGTGCCAGCCAACCAGGGCCTTGGTACCAGCCCCAGCATTTT.

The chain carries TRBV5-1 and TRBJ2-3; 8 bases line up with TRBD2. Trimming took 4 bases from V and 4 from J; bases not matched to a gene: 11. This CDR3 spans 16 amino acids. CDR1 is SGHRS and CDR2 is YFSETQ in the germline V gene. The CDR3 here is CASSTPSGLESDTQYF. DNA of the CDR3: TGCGCCAGCAGCACACCTTCGGGACTAGAATCAGATACGCAGTATTTT.

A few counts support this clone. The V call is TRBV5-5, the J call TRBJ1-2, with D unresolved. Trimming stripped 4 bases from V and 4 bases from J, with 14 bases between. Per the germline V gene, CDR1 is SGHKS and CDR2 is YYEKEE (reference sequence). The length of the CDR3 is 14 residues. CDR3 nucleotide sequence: TGTGCCAGCAGCCCTGGGGAGTTTTCCTATGGCTACACCTTC. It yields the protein CASSPGEFSYGYTF.